This TCR beta chain emerged from a study of blood T cell repertoires in COVID-19. Study summary: Acute and convalescent COVID-19 samples came from the United States, Italy and Spain. From T cells, B-cell-depleted T cells, or PBMCs came the material, which was cDNA or gDNA.

There are 13 residues in the CDR3. J was trimmed by 10 bases and V by 1 base; bases with no gene match: 1. Germline V gives CDR1 SGHTA, CDR2 FQGTGA. Original methodology: The assay estimated nucleated cells by amplifying reference gene primers. The table came from immunoSEQ multiplex PCR; TCRdb's copy has only in-frame clones and leaves some out. V and J calls plus clone size are reproduced from that table; the DNA served to infer D and trimming. The table includes 140,000 to 150,000 clones, 80% to 90% detected once. This rearrangement joins TRBV7-3 to TRBJ2-1; 10 bases match TRBD2. The sample was peripheral blood. This clonotype was obtained from a woman aged 60-75 years with active COVID-19. The CDR3 loop reads CASSLMTSGEQFF. The CDR3, as DNA: TGTGCCAGCAGCTTAATGACTAGCGGGGAGCAGTTCTTC.